The entry that follows covers one TCR beta chain sequence. The CDR3 loop spans 14 amino acids. Germline V gene lookup returns CDR1 ENHRY and CDR2 SYGVKD. The J segment lost 2 bases and the V segment lost 4 bases, leaving 5 bases of the junction unmatched. This sample stems from a study of blood T cell repertoires in COVID-19. Whole-study context: Spain, Italy and the United States supplied samples that represented acute and convalescent COVID-19. The cDNA or gDNA used as material had been derived from T cells, B-cell-depleted T cells, or PBMCs.

Original analysis: For nucleated cells, counts were estimated from reference gene primer amplification. Sequencing used immunoSEQ multiplex PCR; TCRdb keeps in-frame clones, though not all of them. That table is the source of V, J and clone size, and D and trimming were worked out from the DNA. The table lists approximately 250,000 clones, 70% to 85% of them singletons, with approximately 1.5% in the top ten. The sample was peripheral blood. The origin of this receptor is a woman aged 40-49 years who had recovered from COVID-19. This sequence joins TRBV10-3 and TRBJ2-7; TRBD1 matches at 7 bases. The CDR3 DNA reads TGTGCCATCAGTGCTTTACAGGGGACCTACGAGCAGTACTTC. Protein sequence: CAISALQGTYEQYF.